This TCR beta chain derives from a study of human T cells and chemical hapten exposure. Turning to the study itself: Mostly female patients had alopecia areata, totalis or universalis.

TCRdb analysed the RACE reads with MiXCR anew, one entry per CDR3 protein. The table includes some 250,000 distinct CDR3 sequences, around 7% detected once. CDR1 MNHEY and CDR2 SVGEGT come from the germline V gene. V lost 4 bases to trimming and J lost 5 bases; unmatched junction nucleotides: 11. The CDR3 loop spans 17 amino acids. This clonotype was counted only a few times. Time point indicated: pre-sensitization, week 0. As to treatment: therapeutic diphenylcyclopropenone sensitization with weekly scalp DPC. The receptor was derived from a man aged 18 to 29 with alopecia areata. Some clones in this sample may be carry-over from other donors' samples. The sample here was whole blood, taken in connection with sensitization to the hapten diphenylcyclopropenone (DPC). The chain uses TRBV6-2 or TRBV6-3 and TRBJ1-2, with 12 bases matching TRBD1. CDR3 protein: CASSSLSGTGGRYGYTF. The CDR3 DNA is TGTGCCAGCAGTTCCCTCTCCGGGACAGGGGGCCGATATGGCTACACCTTC.